The source of this T cell receptor (beta chain) is a study of cytomegalovirus exposure and HLA in healthy donors. CDR3 length equals 15 residues. The germline V and J ends were trimmed by 4 bases and 5 bases, with 15 bases remaining between them. The germline CDR1 and CDR2 sequences are MRHNA and SNTAGT. A multiplex PCR was run with 60 Vbeta primers and 13 Jbeta primers. TCRdb's copy holds only in-frame clones and misses some; the assay was immunoSEQ multiplex PCR. The data hold 210,000 or so clones, with over 75% observed a single time. Sequencing used PBMCs. The origin of this receptor is a girl aged 2-10 years in good health and CMV-seronegative. The V and J genes are TRBV6-4 and TRBJ2-1; possible D gene TRBD1, 6 bases. This CDR3 is CASSVGAGANNEQFF. The CDR3 nucleotides are TGTGCCAGCAGTGTGGGAGCAGGGGCTAACAATGAGCAGTTCTTC.